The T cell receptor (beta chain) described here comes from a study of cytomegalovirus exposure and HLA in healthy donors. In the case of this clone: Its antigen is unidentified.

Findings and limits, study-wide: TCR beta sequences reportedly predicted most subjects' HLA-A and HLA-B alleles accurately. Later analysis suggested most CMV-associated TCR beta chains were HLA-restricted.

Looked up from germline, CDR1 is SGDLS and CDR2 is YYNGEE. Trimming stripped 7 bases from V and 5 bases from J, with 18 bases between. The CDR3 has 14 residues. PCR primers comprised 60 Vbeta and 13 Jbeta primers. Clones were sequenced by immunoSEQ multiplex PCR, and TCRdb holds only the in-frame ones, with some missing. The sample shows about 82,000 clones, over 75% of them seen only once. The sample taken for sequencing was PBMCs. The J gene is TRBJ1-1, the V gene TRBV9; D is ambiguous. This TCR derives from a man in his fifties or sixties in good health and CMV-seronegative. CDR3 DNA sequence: TGTGCCAGCGGTAAAAGCTGGAGGCAAACTGAAGCTTTCTTT. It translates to CASGKSWRQTEAFF. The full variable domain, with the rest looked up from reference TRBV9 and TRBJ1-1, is DSGVTQTPKHLITATGQRVTLRCSPRSGDLSVYWYQQSLDQGLQFLIQYYNGEERAKGNILERFSAQQFPDLHSELNLSSLELGDSALYFCASGKSWRQTEAFFGQGTRLTVV.